What follows are 10 T cell receptor beta chains derived from one specimen sequenced in a study of blood T cell repertoires in COVID-19. TCRdb's copy holds only in-frame clones and misses some; the assay was immunoSEQ multiplex PCR. The sample includes around 230,000 clones, 84% of them seen just once. Input material: peripheral blood. The receptors stem from a man between 35 and 55 years old who had recovered from COVID-19.

The chain carries TRBV5-5 and TRBJ1-6; D is perhaps TRBD1 (6 bases). This CDR3 has 16 amino acids. CDR1 is SGHKS, CDR2 YYEKEE, per germline (reference sequence). The V end lost 2 bases, the J end lost 8 bases, and 17 bases lay between the germline ends. CDR3 nucleotides: TGTGCCAGCAGCTTCGGGGGGCCTCAAGGAGATTCACCCCTCCACTTT. Translation gives CASSFGGPQGDSPLHF. Supplemented by reference TRBV5-5 and TRBJ1-6, the full variable domain reads DAGVTQSPTHLIKTRGQQVTLRCSPISGHKSVSWYQQVLGQGPQFIFQYYEKEERGRGNFPDRFSARQFPNYSSELNVNALLLGDSALYLCASSFGGPQGDSPLHFGNGTRLTVT.

The chain is built from TRBV10-2 and TRBJ2-2; 7 nucleotides match TRBD1. Germline V CDR1 and CDR2: WSHSY, SAAADI. V was pared by 2 bases and J by 6 bases, with 6 bases of the junction left unmatched. The CDR3 is 15 amino acids. The CDR3 coding sequence is TGCGCCAGCAGTGAGGGCAGGGGGATCGCCGGGGAGCTGTTTTTT. Its protein is CASSEGRGIAGELFF.

Of note for this clone: Being one base from a much bigger clone, this may be a read error. Other nucleotide sequences in the sample specify the same CDR3. The chain is built from TRBV30 and TRBJ2-2; possibly TRBD1 for D (6 bases). Germline-derived CDR1 and CDR2 are GTSNPN and SVGIG (reference sequence). The CDR3 loop spans 14 amino acids. The V and J ends lost 3 bases and 4 bases respectively, with 12 bases between them. CDR3 region: CAWRRTGTTGELFF. DNA of the CDR3: TGTGCCTGGAGGAGAACAGGGACCACCGGGGAGCTGTTTTTT. Full variable domain (remainder filled in from reference TRBV30 and TRBJ2-2): SQTIHQWPATLVQPVGSPLSLECTVEGTSNPNLYWYRQAAGRGLQLLFYSVGIGQISSEVPQNLSASRPQDRQFILSSKKLLLSDSGFYLCAWRRTGTTGELFFGEGSRLTVL.

This rearrangement joins TRBV11-2 to TRBJ2-5; D gene ambiguous. The V and J ends lost 6 bases and 0 bases respectively, with 8 bases between them. CDR3 size: 13 residues. Per germline, CDR1 SGHAT and CDR2 FQNNGV. DNA for the CDR3: TGTGCCAGCAGTGCCTCAGACCAAGAGACCCAGTACTTC. Its translation: CASSASDQETQYF.

The gene calls are TRBV11-2 and TRBJ2-6, with a possible D match to TRBD2 (5 bases). Trimming stripped 3 bases from V and 3 bases from J, with 12 bases between. The CDR3 covers 16 residues. Germline CDR1 SGHAT, CDR2 FQNNGV. The CDR3 protein is CASSLRAWFGANVLTF. The CDR3 bases are TGTGCCAGCAGCTTGAGGGCCTGGTTTGGGGCCAACGTCCTGACTTTC.

J is TRBJ2-5 and V is TRBV3-1 (or the pseudogene TRBV3-2), with TRBD2 identical over 8 bases. Germline assignment: CDR1 LGHDT and CDR2 YNNKEL (reference sequence). The V and J ends lost 1 base and 4 bases, in that order; junction bases with no gene match: 8. The CDR3 covers 16 residues. CDR3 nucleotides: TGTGCCAGCAGCCAAGGGGTAGCGGGACTCACAGAGACCCAGTACTTC. It is translated as CASSQGVAGLTETQYF.

The J gene is TRBJ2-3, the V gene TRBV7-2, with 12 bases matching TRBD2. The CDR3 is 16 amino acids. Trimming took 5 bases from V and 2 from J; bases not matched to a gene: 5. CDR1 and CDR2 (germline): SGHTA, FQGNSA. In DNA, the CDR3 is TGTGCCAGCAGCCCCGGGACTAGCGGGCTCACAGATACGCAGTATTTT. Amino acids: CASSPGTSGLTDTQYF.

The J gene is TRBJ2-5, the V gene TRBV27; 9 bases align to TRBD2. CDR3 size: 16 residues. Trimming cost V 2 bases and J 5 bases; bases outside gene matches: 9. Germline V gene data show CDR1 as MNHEY and CDR2 as SMNVEV (reference sequence). DNA for the CDR3: TGTGCCAGCAGTTTAGGTAGCGGGGGCCCGGTGGAGACCCAGTACTTC. Its translation: CASSLGSGGPVETQYF.

This rearrangement joins TRBV7-2 to TRBJ2-7; D possibly corresponds to TRBD1 (5 bases). The V end was cut by 5 bases, the J end by 8 bases, with 16 bases between. The CDR3 spans 13 residues. Germline CDR1 SGHTA, CDR2 FQGNSA. The chain's CDR3 is CASSPRTLTKQYF. CDR3 bases: TGTGCCAGCAGCCCTCGGACACTGACGAAGCAGTACTTC. The full variable domain, rest sourced from reference TRBV7-2 and TRBJ2-7, is GAGVSQSPSNKVTEKGKDVELRCDPISGHTALYWYRQSLGQGLEFLIYFQGNSAPDKSGLPSDRFSAERTGGSVSTLTIQRTQQEDSAVYLCASSPRTLTKQYFGPGTRLTVT.

For the CDR3, the DNA is TGTGCCAGCAGTGAATTGGGGGCAGGGGGAAGTTCGGAGTACTTC. As protein: CASSELGAGGSSEYF. V usage is TRBV6-1 and J usage is TRBJ2-7; 7 bases align to TRBD1. Looked up from germline, CDR1 is MNHNS and CDR2 is SASEGT. Trimming took 2 bases from V and 11 from J; bases not matched to a gene: 15. This CDR3 is 15 amino acids long.